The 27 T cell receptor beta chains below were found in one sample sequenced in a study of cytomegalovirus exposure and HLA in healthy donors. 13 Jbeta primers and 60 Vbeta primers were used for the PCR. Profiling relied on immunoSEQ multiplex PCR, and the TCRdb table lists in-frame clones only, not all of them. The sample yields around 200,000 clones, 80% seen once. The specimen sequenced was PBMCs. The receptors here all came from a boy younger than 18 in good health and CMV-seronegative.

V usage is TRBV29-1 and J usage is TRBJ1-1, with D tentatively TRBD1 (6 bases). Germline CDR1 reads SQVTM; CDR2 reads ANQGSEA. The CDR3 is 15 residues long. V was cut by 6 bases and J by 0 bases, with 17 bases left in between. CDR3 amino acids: CSVPGLQGLNTEAFF. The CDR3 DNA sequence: TGCAGCGTCCCCGGCCTACAGGGACTGAACACTGAAGCTTTCTTT.

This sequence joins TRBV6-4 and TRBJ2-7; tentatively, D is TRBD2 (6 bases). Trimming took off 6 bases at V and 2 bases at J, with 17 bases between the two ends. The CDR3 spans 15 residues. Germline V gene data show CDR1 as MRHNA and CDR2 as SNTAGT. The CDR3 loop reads CASRKEGSGAYEQYF. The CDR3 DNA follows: TGTGCCAGCAGAAAGGAGGGGAGTGGGGCCTACGAGCAGTACTTC.

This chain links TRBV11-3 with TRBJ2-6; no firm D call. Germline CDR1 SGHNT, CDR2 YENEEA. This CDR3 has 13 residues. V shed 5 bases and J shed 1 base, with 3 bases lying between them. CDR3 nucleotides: TGTGCCAGCAGCCTTTCTGGGGCCAACGTCCTGACTTTC. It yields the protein CASSLSGANVLTF.

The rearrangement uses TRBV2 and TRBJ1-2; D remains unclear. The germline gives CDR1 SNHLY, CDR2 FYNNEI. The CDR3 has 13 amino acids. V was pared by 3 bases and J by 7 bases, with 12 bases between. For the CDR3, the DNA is TGTGCCAGCAGTGATTGGAGGTCTGGTGGCTACACCTTC. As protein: CASSDWRSGGYTF.

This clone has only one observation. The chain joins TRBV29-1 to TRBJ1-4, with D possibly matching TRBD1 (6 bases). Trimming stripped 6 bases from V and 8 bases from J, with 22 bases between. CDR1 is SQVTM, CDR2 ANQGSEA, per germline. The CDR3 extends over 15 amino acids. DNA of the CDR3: TGCAGCGTGTTAACATCGAGGGGGACGAAGGAAAAACTGTTTTTT. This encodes CSVLTSRGTKEKLFF.

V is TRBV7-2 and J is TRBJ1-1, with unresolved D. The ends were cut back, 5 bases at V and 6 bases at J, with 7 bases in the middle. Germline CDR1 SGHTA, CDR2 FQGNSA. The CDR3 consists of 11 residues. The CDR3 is CASSGPPEAFF. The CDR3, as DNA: TGTGCCAGCAGCGGCCCCCCTGAAGCTTTCTTT.

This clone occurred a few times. CDR3 nucleotide sequence: TGTGCCACCAGAAATGGGGGGGCCTACGAGCAGTACTTC. It encodes CATRNGGAYEQYF. The rearrangement uses TRBV15 and TRBJ2-7, with 7 bases identical to TRBD2. Germline V gene sequence: CDR1 LNHNV, CDR2 YYDKDF (reference sequence). With V trimmed by 6 bases and J by 2 bases, 4 bases remained unmatched. This CDR3 comprises 13 residues.

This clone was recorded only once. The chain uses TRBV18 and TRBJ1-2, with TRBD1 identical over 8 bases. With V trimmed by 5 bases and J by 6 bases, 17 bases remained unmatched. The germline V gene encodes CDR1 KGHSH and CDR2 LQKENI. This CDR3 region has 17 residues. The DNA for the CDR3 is TGTGCCAGCTCAGACTCGTCCCGGGACAGGTGGCGGGATGGCTACACCTTC. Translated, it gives CASSDSSRDRWRDGYTF.

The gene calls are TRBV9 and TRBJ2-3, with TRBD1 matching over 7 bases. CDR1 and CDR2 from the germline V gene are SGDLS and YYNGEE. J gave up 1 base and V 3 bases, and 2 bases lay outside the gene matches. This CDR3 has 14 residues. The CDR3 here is CASSGDRGTDTQYF. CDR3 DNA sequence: TGTGCCAGCAGCGGGGACAGAGGCACAGATACGCAGTATTTT.

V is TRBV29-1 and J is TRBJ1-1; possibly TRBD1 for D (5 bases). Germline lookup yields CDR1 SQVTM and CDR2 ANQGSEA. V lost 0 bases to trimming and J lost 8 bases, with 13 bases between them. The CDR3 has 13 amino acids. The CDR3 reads CSVEESAGFEAFF. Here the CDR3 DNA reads TGCAGCGTTGAAGAGTCCGCAGGGTTCGAAGCTTTCTTT.

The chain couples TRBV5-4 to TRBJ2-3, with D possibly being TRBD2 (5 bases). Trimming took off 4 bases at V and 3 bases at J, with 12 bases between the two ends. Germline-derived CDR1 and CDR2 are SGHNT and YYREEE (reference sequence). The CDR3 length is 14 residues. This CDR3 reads CASSQPGVTDTQYF. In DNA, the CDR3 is TGTGCCAGCAGCCAGCCCGGGGTAACAGATACGCAGTATTTT.

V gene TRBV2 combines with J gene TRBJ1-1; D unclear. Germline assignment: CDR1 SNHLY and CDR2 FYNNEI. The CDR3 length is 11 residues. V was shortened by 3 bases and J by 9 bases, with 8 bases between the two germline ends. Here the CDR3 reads CASSETGKAFF. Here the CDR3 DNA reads TGTGCCAGCAGTGAGACGGGGAAAGCTTTCTTT.

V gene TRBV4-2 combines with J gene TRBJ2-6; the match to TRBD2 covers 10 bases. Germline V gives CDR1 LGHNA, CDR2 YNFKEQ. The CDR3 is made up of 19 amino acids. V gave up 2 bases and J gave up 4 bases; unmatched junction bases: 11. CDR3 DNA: TGTGCCAGCAGCCAAAACCAGCGGGAGGGCCCCCTCGGGGCCAACGTCCTGACTTTC. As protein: CASSQNQREGPLGANVLTF.

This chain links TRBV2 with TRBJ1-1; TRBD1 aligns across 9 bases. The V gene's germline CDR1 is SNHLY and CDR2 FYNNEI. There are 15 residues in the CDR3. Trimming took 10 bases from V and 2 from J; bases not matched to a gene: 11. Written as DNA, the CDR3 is TGTGCCACCACTAAGGACAGGGGCCGAAACACTGAAGCTTTCTTT. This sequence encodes CATTKDRGRNTEAFF. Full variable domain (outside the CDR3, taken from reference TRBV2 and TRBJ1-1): EPEVTQTPSHQVTQMGQEVILRCVPISNHLYFYWYRQILGQKVEFLVSFYNNEISEKSEIFDDQFSVERPDGSNFTLKIRSTKLEDSAMYFCATTKDRGRNTEAFFGQGTRLTVV.

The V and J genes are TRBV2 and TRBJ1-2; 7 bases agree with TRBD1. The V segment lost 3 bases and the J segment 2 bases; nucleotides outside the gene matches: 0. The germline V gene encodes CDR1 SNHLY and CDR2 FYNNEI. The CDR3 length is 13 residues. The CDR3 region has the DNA TGTGCCAGCAGTGACAGGGGGAACTATGGCTACACCTTC. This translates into CASSDRGNYGYTF.

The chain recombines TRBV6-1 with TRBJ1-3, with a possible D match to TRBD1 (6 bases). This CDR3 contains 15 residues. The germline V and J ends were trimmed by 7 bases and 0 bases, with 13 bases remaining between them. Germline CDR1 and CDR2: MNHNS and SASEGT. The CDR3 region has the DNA TGTGCCAGCATCCGGTCAGGGGACTCTGGAAACACCATATATTTT. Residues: CASIRSGDSGNTIYF.

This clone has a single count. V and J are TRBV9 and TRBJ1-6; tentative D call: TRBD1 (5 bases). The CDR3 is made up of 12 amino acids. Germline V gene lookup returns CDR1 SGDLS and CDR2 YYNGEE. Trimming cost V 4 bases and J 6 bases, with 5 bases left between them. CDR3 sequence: CASSRGNSPLHF. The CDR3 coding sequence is TGTGCCAGCAGCAGGGGTAATTCACCCCTCCACTTT.

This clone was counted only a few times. The CDR3 bases are TGTGCCAGCAGTAAAGACGGGGACAGCTACGAGCAGTACTTC. Amino acid sequence: CASSKDGDSYEQYF. The chain combines TRBV2 with TRBJ2-7, with 7 bases aligning to TRBD1. This CDR3 is 14 amino acids long. After removal of 5 bases from V and 3 bases from J, the junction contained 7 bases not matched to a gene. CDR1 is SNHLY and CDR2 is FYNNEI in the germline V gene.

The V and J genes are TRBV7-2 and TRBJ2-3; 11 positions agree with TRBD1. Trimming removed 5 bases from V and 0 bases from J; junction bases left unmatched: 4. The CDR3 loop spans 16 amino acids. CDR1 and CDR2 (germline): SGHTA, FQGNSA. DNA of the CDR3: TGTGCCAGCAGCGTCGGGACAGGGGGAAGCACAGATACGCAGTATTTT. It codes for CASSVGTGGSTDTQYF.

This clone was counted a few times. As DNA, the CDR3 is TGTGCCAGCAGCCTCAACCGGGGTTCACCCCTCCACTTT. It translates to CASSLNRGSPLHF. J is TRBJ1-6 and V is TRBV11-2; D unclear. CDR1 and CDR2 from the germline V gene are SGHAT and FQNNGV. This CDR3 is built from 13 residues. V was pared by 5 bases and J by 9 bases, with 11 bases between.

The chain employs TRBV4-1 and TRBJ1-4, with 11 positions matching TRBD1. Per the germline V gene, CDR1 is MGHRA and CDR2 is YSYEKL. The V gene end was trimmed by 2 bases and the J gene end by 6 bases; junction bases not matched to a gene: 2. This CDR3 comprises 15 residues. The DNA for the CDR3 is TGCGCCAGCAGCCAACCGGGACAGGGGGATGAAAAACTGTTTTTT. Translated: CASSQPGQGDEKLFF.

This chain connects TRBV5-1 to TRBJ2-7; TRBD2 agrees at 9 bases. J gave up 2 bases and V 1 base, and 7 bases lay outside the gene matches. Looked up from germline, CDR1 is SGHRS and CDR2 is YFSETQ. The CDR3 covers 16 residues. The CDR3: CASSLRTSGLTYEQYF. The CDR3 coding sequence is TGCGCCAGCAGCTTGCGAACTAGCGGGCTTACCTACGAGCAGTACTTC.

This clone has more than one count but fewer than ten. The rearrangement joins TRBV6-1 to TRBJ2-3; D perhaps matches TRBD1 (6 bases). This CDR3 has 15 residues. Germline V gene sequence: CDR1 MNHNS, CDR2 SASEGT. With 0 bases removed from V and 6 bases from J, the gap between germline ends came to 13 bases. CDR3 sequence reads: CASSEAGVGADTQYF. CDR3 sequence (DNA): TGTGCCAGCAGTGAAGCGGGGGTGGGGGCGGATACGCAGTATTTT.

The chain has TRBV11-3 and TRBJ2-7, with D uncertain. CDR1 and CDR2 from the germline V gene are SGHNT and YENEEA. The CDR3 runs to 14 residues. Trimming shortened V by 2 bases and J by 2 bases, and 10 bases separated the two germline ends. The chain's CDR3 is CASSLLTGAYEQYF. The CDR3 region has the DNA TGTGCCAGCAGCTTATTGACGGGTGCCTACGAGCAGTACTTC.

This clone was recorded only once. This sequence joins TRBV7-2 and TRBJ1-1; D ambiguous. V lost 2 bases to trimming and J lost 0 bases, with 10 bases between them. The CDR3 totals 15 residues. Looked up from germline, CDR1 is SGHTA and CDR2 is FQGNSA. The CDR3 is CASSLSYPVNTEAFF. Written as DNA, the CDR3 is TGTGCCAGCAGCTTATCGTATCCGGTGAACACTGAAGCTTTCTTT.

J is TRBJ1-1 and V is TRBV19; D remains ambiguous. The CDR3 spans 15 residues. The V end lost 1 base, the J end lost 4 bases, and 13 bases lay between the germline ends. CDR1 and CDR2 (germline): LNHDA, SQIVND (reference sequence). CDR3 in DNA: TGTGCCAGTAGTATAGGGCTCCCGGGAGGCACTGAAGCTTTCTTT. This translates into CASSIGLPGGTEAFF.

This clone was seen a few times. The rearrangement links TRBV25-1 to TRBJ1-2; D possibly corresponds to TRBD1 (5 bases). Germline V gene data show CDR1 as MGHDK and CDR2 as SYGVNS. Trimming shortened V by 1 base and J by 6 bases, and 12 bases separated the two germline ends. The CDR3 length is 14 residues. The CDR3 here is CASSEWGRFDGYTF. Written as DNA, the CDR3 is TGTGCCAGCAGTGAATGGGGCAGGTTCGATGGCTACACCTTC.